A single count supports the clone carrying this T cell receptor (beta chain). This specimen comes from a study of shared clonotypes between healthy human individuals. Turning to the study itself: Donors, aged 18 to 49, were a couple of women and three men.

Trimming left V 5 bases short and J 0 bases short, with 11 bases between. The CDR3 contains 15 residues. Germline CDR1 and CDR2: SGHAT and FQNNGV. Method: immunoSEQ multiplex PCR; TCRdb's copy keeps in-frame clones and lacks some. Of about 2.3 million clones in the sample, approximately 93% were seen once. The chain links TRBV11-2 to TRBJ1-3; D gene uncertain. The clonotype comes from a young man in good health. Some clones in this sample may be carry-over from other donors' samples. The sequenced material came from naive CD4+ T cells from PBMCs. Subset described: CD45RA+ positively selected. The CDR3 protein is CASSPRRNSGNTIYF. In DNA form, the CDR3 reads TGTGCCAGCAGCCCCCGGCGGAACTCTGGAAACACCATATATTTT.